These T cell receptor beta chains were read from a single sample in a study of CD8 T cells in Susac syndrome. TCRdb reprocessed the immunoSEQ multiplex PCR reads with MiXCR, giving one entry per CDR3 protein. The data show around 300,000 distinct CDR3 sequences, with almost 85% seen just once and around 0.2% held by the top ten. The sequenced sample was CD8+ T cells from PBMCs. Receptor source: a human donor with multiple sclerosis. Each CDR3 is given with its conserved first and last residue. Fields, in order: V gene, J gene, D gene, clone size, CDR3 DNA, CDR3 protein. D genes are given only for firm matches. Clone sizes are given selectively: once, few, many, or a class where the clone is expanded.

TRBV5-1,TRBJ2-1,.,.,TGCGCCAGCAGCGCATTGGGGGCGGACGGGGTCGGGATCTACTACAATGAGCAGTTCTTC,CASSALGADGVGIYYNEQFF
TRBV7-8,TRBJ2-6,TRBD1,.,TGTGCCAGCAGCCAATGGACAGGGAGCTCTGGGGCCAACGTCCTGACTTTC,CASSQWTGSSGANVLTF
TRBV12-3/TRBV12-4,TRBJ2-1,.,few,TGTGCCAGCAGTTTAACAGAGGCCTACAATGAGCAGTTCTTC,CASSLTEAYNEQFF
TRBV27,TRBJ2-7,TRBD1,.,TGTGCCAGCTGCTCCAGGGGGTTCCCCTACGAGCAGTACTTC,CASCSRGFPYEQYF
TRBV5-6,TRBJ2-7,.,.,TGTGCCAGCAGCCCACCAGCAGGGACGACCTACGAGCAGTACTTC,CASSPPAGTTYEQYF
TRBV14,TRBJ1-1,.,.,TGTGCCAGCAGGCTCTGGATAAAAACAGGGCCTACTGAATGGAACACTGAAGCTTTCTTT,CASRLWIKTGPTEWNTEAFF
TRBV25-1,TRBJ2-5,.,.,TGTGCCAGCAGTGAACCGACAGCGAACCTAGGGGTCCAAGAGACCCAGTACTTC,CASSEPTANLGVQETQYF
TRBV11-2,TRBJ2-3,.,.,TGTGCCAGCAGTCCAGGGGGGGTACCTAGCACAGATACGCAGTATTTT,CASSPGGVPSTDTQYF
TRBV5-4,TRBJ2-2,TRBD2,.,TGTGCCAGCACCTCTTTGACGACTAGCCCTCTCACCGGGGAGCTGTTTTTT,CASTSLTTSPLTGELFF
TRBV12-3/TRBV12-4,TRBJ2-1,.,.,TGTGCCAGCAGGCTAAGGAGTGAGCAGTTCTTC,CASRLRSEQFF
TRBV30,TRBJ1-5,.,.,TGTGCCTGGAGTGTAGGGCACGGCAATCAGCCCCAGCATTTT,CAWSVGHGNQPQHF
TRBV4-3,TRBJ2-7,.,.,TGCGCCAGCAGCCAGGCAACTTCACCAGGGGACACCTACGAGCAGTACTTC,CASSQATSPGDTYEQYF
TRBV18,TRBJ2-1,.,.,TGTGCCAGCCCCACCCCAGGGGAGCAGTTCTTC,CASPTPGEQFF
TRBV19,TRBJ1-5,.,.,TGTGCCAGTACTATAGGGGGACATACTCTACCGTATAGCAATCAGCCCCAGCATTTT,CASTIGGHTLPYSNQPQHF
TRBV6-5,TRBJ2-3,.,.,TGTGCCAGCACCCATCCTAGCACAGATACGCAGTATTTT,CASTHPSTDTQYF
TRBV29-1,TRBJ2-7,.,once,TGCAGCGTTGAAGGGGGACTCCCCTCGGGGGAGCAGTACTTC,CSVEGGLPSGEQYF
TRBV12-3/TRBV12-4,TRBJ2-1,TRBD1,.,TGTGCCAGCAGTTTAGTGGGACAGGGCTACAATGAGCAGTTCTTC,CASSLVGQGYNEQFF
TRBV25-1,TRBJ2-3,TRBD2,.,TGTGCCAGCAGTGAAAGCGAGCGGGGGAAAGATACGCAGTATTTT,CASSESERGKDTQYF
TRBV6-1,TRBJ2-7,TRBD2,.,TGTGCCAGCAGCCGCCCTCTGACTAGCGGGAGGGCTGGGGAGCAGTACTTC,CASSRPLTSGRAGEQYF
TRBV5-5,TRBJ2-3,TRBD1,few,TGTGCCAGCAGCTTGGGACAGGGCGTAGATACGCAGTATTTT,CASSLGQGVDTQYF
TRBV28,TRBJ1-4,.,.,TGTGCCAGCAGTTTAGGTTTCTTTAGGTTCAAACTGTTTTTT,CASSLGFFRFKLFF
TRBV27,TRBJ2-7,.,.,TGTGCCAGCAGTTTATTAGGGGTGGCCAGAGAGCAGTACTTC,CASSLLGVAREQYF
TRBV28,TRBJ2-1,.,.,TGTGCCAGCAGACCCACTTATGGGGGTGGGGGCTACAATGAGCAGTTCTTC,CASRPTYGGGGYNEQFF
TRBV6-2/TRBV6-3,TRBJ2-7,TRBD2,.,TGTGCCAGCAGTTATTACGGACTAGCGGGTGCCTACGAGCAGTACTTC,CASSYYGLAGAYEQYF
TRBV9,TRBJ2-1,.,.,TGTGCCAGCAGCGTACGTCGTTCGGAGCGATACAATGAGCAGTTCTTC,CASSVRRSERYNEQFF
TRBV25-1,TRBJ2-7,.,.,TGTGCCAGCAGTGAAGAGGGGGTAAGGTCCTACGAGCAGTACTTC,CASSEEGVRSYEQYF
TRBV5-4,TRBJ2-6,TRBD1,few,TGTGCCAGCAGCTTGTGGGACAGGGTCTCTGGGGCCAACGTCCTGACTTTC,CASSLWDRVSGANVLTF
TRBV20-1,TRBJ1-3,.,.,TGCAGTGCCGCGGGTCAGGGGAGAAACACCATATATTTT,CSAAGQGRNTIYF
TRBV2,TRBJ1-1,.,.,TGTGCCAGCAATTTCCACACTGAAGCTTTCTTT,CASNFHTEAFF
TRBV19,TRBJ1-5,.,.,TGTGCCAGTAGCCTATTCTCGGTAAGGGGACTCGGCAATCAGCCCCAGCATTTT,CASSLFSVRGLGNQPQHF
TRBV15,TRBJ2-7,.,.,TGTGCCACCAGCAGAGATACGGGATCTATTACCTACGAGCAGTACTTC,CATSRDTGSITYEQYF
TRBV6-5,TRBJ1-2,TRBD1,.,TGTGCCAGCAGTCCCGGACAGGGGATCTATGGCTACACCTTC,CASSPGQGIYGYTF
TRBV11-2,TRBJ2-5,.,.,TGTGCCAGCAGCTTAGTCCGGGGGGAGACCCAGTACTTC,CASSLVRGETQYF
TRBV5-4,TRBJ1-1,.,.,TGTGCCAGCAGCTTTATGGGGTTGAAAGGGCCTGAAGCTTTCTTT,CASSFMGLKGPEAFF
TRBV6-5,TRBJ2-3,.,.,TGTGCCAGCAGTTACTCGATTCGCTGGGAGAGGGGAGATACGCAGTATTTT,CASSYSIRWERGDTQYF
TRBV28,TRBJ2-7,TRBD2,.,TGTGCCAGCATAGCCGGGAGGGAGCAGTACTTC,CASIAGREQYF
TRBV19,TRBJ1-4,TRBD1,.,TGTGCCAGTAGTCCCCGGACAGGAAGATCTGAAAAACTGTTTTTT,CASSPRTGRSEKLFF
TRBV24-1,TRBJ2-3,.,.,TGTGCCACCAGTGATGTAACAGAACGGCCAGATACGCAGTATTTT,CATSDVTERPDTQYF
TRBV2,TRBJ2-5,TRBD1,.,TGTGCCAGCAGTCCAAGTCCCGGGACAGGGAGTCAGGAGACCCAGTACTTC,CASSPSPGTGSQETQYF
TRBV6-2/TRBV6-3,TRBJ1-5,TRBD1,few,TGTGCCAGCAGTTACTCGATAGGGGGCTATGGTCAGCCCCAGCATTTT,CASSYSIGGYGQPQHF
TRBV7-9,TRBJ2-5,.,.,TGTGCCAGCAGCTTCCCAAGCCCAGCGGGAGAGACCCAGTACTTC,CASSFPSPAGETQYF
TRBV19,TRBJ1-1,.,.,TGTGCCAGTTGTTGGATGGGGATGAACACTGAAGCTTTCTTT,CASCWMGMNTEAFF
TRBV6-6,TRBJ2-1,TRBD2,.,TGTGCCAGCAGCCCCGTTAGCGGGACCAACAATGAGCAGTTCTTC,CASSPVSGTNNEQFF
TRBV28,TRBJ2-7,TRBD2,.,TGTGCCAGCAGCCTCCCGGGGACTAGCGGGAGGGCCCGGTACGAGCAGTACTTC,CASSLPGTSGRARYEQYF
TRBV5-4,TRBJ1-3,TRBD1,.,TGTGCCAGCAGCCTTGGGACAGGGGGCCGGAGAAACACCATATATTTT,CASSLGTGGRRNTIYF
TRBV4-3,TRBJ2-2,.,.,TGCGCCAGCAGCCAGGGGGACTGGAACACCGGGGAGCTGTTTTTT,CASSQGDWNTGELFF
TRBV5-4,TRBJ2-7,TRBD2,.,TGTGCCAGCAGCTTGGGACTAGCGGGAGGGCCTGGCGAGCAGTACTTC,CASSLGLAGGPGEQYF
TRBV28,TRBJ2-3,.,.,TGTGCCAGCAGTTTAATGAGTCGCGATACGCAGTATTTT,CASSLMSRDTQYF
TRBV28,TRBJ2-2,TRBD2,.,TGTGCCAGCAGACCACCGCAATCCGGGACTAGCGCAACCGGGACCGGGGAGCTGTTTTTT,CASRPPQSGTSATGTGELFF
TRBV7-9,TRBJ2-5,.,.,TGTGCCAGCAGCCACACACCAGCGGGCCTACTCATAGGGGAGACCCAGTACTTC,CASSHTPAGLLIGETQYF
TRBV9,TRBJ2-1,.,once,TGTGCCAGCAGCGACCGGGACGACTCCTACAATGAGCAGTTCTTC,CASSDRDDSYNEQFF
TRBV7-3,TRBJ2-7,TRBD1,.,TGTGCCAGCAGCTCAACAGGGGGCTACGAGCAGTACTTC,CASSSTGGYEQYF
TRBV11-2,TRBJ2-5,.,.,TGTGCCAGCAGCCAAGGCGCAGGGTGGGAGACCCAGTACTTC,CASSQGAGWETQYF